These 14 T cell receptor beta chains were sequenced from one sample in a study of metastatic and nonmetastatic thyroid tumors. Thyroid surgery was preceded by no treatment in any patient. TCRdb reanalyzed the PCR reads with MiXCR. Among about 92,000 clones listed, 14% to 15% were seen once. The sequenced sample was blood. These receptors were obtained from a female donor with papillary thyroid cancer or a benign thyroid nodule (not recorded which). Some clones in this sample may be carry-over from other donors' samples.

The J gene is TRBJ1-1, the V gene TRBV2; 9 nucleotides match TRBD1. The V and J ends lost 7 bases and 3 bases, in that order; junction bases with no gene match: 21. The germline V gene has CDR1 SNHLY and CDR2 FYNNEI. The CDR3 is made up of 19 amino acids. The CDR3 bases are TGTGCCAGCATTGATACCGGGACAGGGTTCTTTGTCGCTTACACTGAAGCTTTCTTT. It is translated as CASIDTGTGFFVAYTEAFF.

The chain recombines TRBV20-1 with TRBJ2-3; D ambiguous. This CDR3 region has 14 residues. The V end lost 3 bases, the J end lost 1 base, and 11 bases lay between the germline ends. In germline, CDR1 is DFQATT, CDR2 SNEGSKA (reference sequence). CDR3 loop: CSARTLQGTDTQYF. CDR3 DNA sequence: TGCAGTGCTAGGACTCTTCAGGGCACAGATACGCAGTATTTT.

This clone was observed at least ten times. CDR3 bases: TGTGCCAGCAGAGAACTTGGTACAGGAGGAATTAATGAAAAACTGTTTTTT. Its translation is CASRELGTGGINEKLFF. This chain uses TRBV27 with TRBJ1-4; D perhaps matches TRBD1 (5 bases). The germline V and J ends were trimmed by 6 bases and 4 bases, with 21 bases remaining between them. The length of the CDR3 is 17 residues. Germline assignment: CDR1 MNHEY and CDR2 SMNVEV (reference sequence).

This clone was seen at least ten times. The CDR3 reads CASSYGGNTEAFF. The CDR3 DNA follows: TGTGCCAGCAGTTACGGAGGGAACACTGAAGCTTTCTTT. The rearrangement links TRBV6-2 or TRBV6-3 to TRBJ1-1, with D unresolved. V was clipped by 2 bases and J by 1 base, with 5 bases between them. CDR3 length: 13 residues. Germline loops: CDR1 MNHEY, CDR2 SVGEGT.

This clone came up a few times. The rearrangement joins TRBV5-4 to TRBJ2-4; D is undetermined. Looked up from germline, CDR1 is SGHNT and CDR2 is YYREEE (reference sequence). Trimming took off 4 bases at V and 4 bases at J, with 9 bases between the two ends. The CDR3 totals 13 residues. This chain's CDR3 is CASSPETKNIQYF. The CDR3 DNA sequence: TGTGCCAGCAGCCCGGAGACTAAAAACATTCAGTACTTC.

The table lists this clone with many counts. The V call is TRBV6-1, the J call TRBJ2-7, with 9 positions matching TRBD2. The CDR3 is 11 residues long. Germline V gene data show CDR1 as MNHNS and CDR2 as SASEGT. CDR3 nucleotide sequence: TGTAGTTTGCGGGGGGGTTACGAGCAGTACTTC. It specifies CSLRGGYEQYF.

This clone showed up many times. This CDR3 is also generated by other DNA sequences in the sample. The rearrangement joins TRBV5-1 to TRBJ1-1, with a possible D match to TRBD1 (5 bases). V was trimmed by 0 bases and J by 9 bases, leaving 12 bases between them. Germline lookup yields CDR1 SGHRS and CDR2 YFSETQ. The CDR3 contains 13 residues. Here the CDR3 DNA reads TGCGCCAGCAGCTTGGATGAGGGGCTCAAAGCTTTCTTT. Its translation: CASSLDEGLKAFF.

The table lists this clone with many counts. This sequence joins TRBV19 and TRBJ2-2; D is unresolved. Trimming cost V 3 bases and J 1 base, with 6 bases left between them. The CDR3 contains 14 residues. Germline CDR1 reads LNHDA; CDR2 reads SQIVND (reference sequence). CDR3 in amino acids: CASSIVGNTGELFF. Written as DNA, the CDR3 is TGTGCCAGTAGTATCGTGGGGAACACCGGGGAGCTGTTTTTT.

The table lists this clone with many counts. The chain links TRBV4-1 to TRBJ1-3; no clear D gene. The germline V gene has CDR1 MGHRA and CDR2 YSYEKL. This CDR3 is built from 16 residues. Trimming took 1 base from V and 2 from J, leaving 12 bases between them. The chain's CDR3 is CASSQVGTVPGNTIYF. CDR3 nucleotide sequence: TGCGCCAGCAGCCAAGTCGGCACGGTCCCTGGAAACACCATATATTTT.

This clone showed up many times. The CDR3 region has the DNA TGTGCCAGCAGCGGGGGTTGGGACAGCTCTGGAAACACCATATATTTT. Encoded protein: CASSGGWDSSGNTIYF. The V and J genes are TRBV2 and TRBJ1-3; TRBD1 agrees at 7 bases. The length of the CDR3 is 16 residues. Germline trimming cut 6 bases from V and 0 bases from J; bases unmatched to any gene: 8. Germline V lookup: CDR1 SNHLY, CDR2 FYNNEI.

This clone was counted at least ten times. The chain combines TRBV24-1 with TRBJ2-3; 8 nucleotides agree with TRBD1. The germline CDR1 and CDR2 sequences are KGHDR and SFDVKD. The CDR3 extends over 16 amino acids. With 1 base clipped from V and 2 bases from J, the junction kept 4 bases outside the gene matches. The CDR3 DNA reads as TGTGCCACCAGTGATTTAAGGACAGGGTACACAGATACGCAGTATTTT. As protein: CATSDLRTGYTDTQYF.

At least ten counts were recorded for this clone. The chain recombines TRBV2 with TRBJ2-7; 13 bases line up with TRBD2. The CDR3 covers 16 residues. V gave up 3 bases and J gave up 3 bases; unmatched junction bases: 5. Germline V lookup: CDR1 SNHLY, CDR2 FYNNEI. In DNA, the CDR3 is TGTGCCAGCAGTGACCCAGGACTAGCGGGGGACTACGAGCAGTACTTC. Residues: CASSDPGLAGDYEQYF.

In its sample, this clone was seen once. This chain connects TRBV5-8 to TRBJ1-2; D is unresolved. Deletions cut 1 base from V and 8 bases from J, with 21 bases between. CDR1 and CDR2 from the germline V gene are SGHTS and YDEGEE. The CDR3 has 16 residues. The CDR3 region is CASSLSYGAGAGGYTF. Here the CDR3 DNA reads TGTGCCAGCAGCTTGTCCTACGGAGCAGGTGCCGGGGGCTACACCTTC.

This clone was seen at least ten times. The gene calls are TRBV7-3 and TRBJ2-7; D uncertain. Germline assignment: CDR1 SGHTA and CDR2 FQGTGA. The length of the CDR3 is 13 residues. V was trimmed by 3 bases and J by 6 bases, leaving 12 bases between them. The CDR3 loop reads CASSLVPTGEQYF. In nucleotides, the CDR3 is TGTGCCAGCAGCTTGGTCCCTACGGGCGAGCAGTACTTC.